Listed below are T cell receptor beta chains from one sample, sequenced in a study of T cell responses to AZD1222 COVID-19 vaccine. The data were produced by immunoSEQ multiplex PCR, yet TCRdb's version contains in-frame clones alone and is incomplete. The table includes 110,000 to 150,000 clones, approximately 93% detected once. The source material was peripheral blood, sampled after recovery from COVID-19. These receptors originate from an adult who had recovered from COVID-19. CDR3s include the opening cysteine and the closing phenylalanine or tryptophan. D genes are given only for firm matches. Where a row states a size, it is once, few, many or the class of an expanded clone; other rows omit it.

V gene	J gene	clone size	D gene	CDR3 DNA	CDR3 protein
TRBV28	TRBJ1-5	NA	NA	TGTGCCAGCAAGGACCTCGGAGGCAATCAGCCCCAGCATTTT	CASKDLGGNQPQHF
TRBV6-6	TRBJ1-2	NA	TRBD1	TGTGCCAGCAGCCAGGGACAGGGAAGCTATGGCTACACCTTC	CASSQGQGSYGYTF
TRBV6-5	TRBJ2-3	NA	NA	TGTGCCAGCAGCCGGCACGGCGATACGCAGTATTTT	CASSRHGDTQYF
TRBV28	TRBJ1-5	NA	TRBD1	TGTGCCAGCAGTTTCAGGGGGTTATCTCAGCCCCAGCATTTT	CASSFRGLSQPQHF
TRBV5-1	TRBJ2-6	NA	NA	TGCGCCAGCCGGCCCGCGGGCTCTGGGGCCAACGTCCTGACTTTC	CASRPAGSGANVLTF
TRBV24-1	TRBJ2-1	NA	NA	TGTGCCACCAGTGATTCTGGGGCCTACAATGAGCAGTTCTTC	CATSDSGAYNEQFF
TRBV19	TRBJ2-2	NA	TRBD2	TGTGCCAGTAGTCTTCGGGACTACCGTAACACCGGGGAGCTGTTTTTT	CASSLRDYRNTGELFF
TRBV10-3	TRBJ1-1	once	NA	TGTGCCATCAGTGACGCCGGGGCAGCCGGACCTGAAGCTTTCTTT	CAISDAGAAGPEAFF
TRBV4-1	TRBJ2-7	NA	TRBD1	TGCGCCAGCAGCCCAGGACAGGGCAATTCTCGGGGGTACGAGCAGTACTTC	CASSPGQGNSRGYEQYF
TRBV27	TRBJ1-5	NA	TRBD1	TGTGCCAGCAGTTTTCGACAGGGCTATCAGCCCCAGCATTTT	CASSFRQGYQPQHF
TRBV18	TRBJ2-2	once	TRBD2	TGTGCCAGCTCACCCAAACTAGCGGGACTTTCCACCGGGGAGCTGTTTTTT	CASSPKLAGLSTGELFF
TRBV11-2	TRBJ1-3	NA	NA	TGTGCCAGCAGCATAGGGCGGGGGCCAGGAAACACCATATATTTT	CASSIGRGPGNTIYF
TRBV6-5	TRBJ2-7	once	NA	TGTGCCAGCAGTTACGGGGACGGAAGCTCCTACGAGCAGTACTTC	CASSYGDGSSYEQYF
TRBV28	TRBJ2-2	once	NA	TGTGCCAGCAGTTTAGGATATACCGGGGAGCTGTTTTTT	CASSLGYTGELFF
TRBV3-1/TRBV3-2	TRBJ1-4	NA	NA	TGTGCCAGCAGCCAAGGTCGGATAAAACTGTTTTTT	CASSQGRIKLFF
TRBV5-6	TRBJ1-4	NA	NA	TGTGCCAGCAGCCCTCAGGTCCCTGACGAAACTAATGAAAAACTGTTTTTT	CASSPQVPDETNEKLFF
TRBV5-1	TRBJ2-3	NA	TRBD2	TGCGCCAGCAGCCCCGGGGGGGGGACAGATACGCAGTATTTT	CASSPGGGTDTQYF
TRBV11-2	TRBJ2-5	NA	TRBD1	TGTGCCAGCAGCCCCCTCGGGGACAGGGGTCAAGAGACCCAGTACTTC	CASSPLGDRGQETQYF
TRBV6-2/TRBV6-3	TRBJ1-5	NA	TRBD1	TGTGCCAGCAGTTACACCCCCGGGACAGGGGCCTCAAGGGGCAATCAGCCCCAGCATTTT	CASSYTPGTGASRGNQPQHF
TRBV29-1	TRBJ2-5	NA	TRBD1	TGCAGCGGACACAGGGGCCTCCAAGAGACCCAGTACTTC	CSGHRGLQETQYF
TRBV6-2/TRBV6-3	TRBJ1-1	NA	NA	TGTGCCAGCAGTTTGAGGCGGCCTAACACTGAAGCTTTCTTT	CASSLRRPNTEAFF
TRBV5-5	TRBJ2-7	NA	TRBD2	TGTGCCAGCAGCTTGGCGCTAGCGGGGTCTCCGAACCACCCTGGCGAGCAGTACTTC	CASSLALAGSPNHPGEQYF
TRBV28	TRBJ1-1	NA	NA	TGTGCCAGCAGTCAGCCACGCCCGGGGAGGGTCACTGAAGCTTTCTTT	CASSQPRPGRVTEAFF
TRBV14	TRBJ1-2	NA	NA	TGTGCCAGCAGCCAGCGGGGAGCTTGGGGCTACACCTTC	CASSQRGAWGYTF
TRBV28	TRBJ2-2	NA	NA	TGTGCCAGCAAGGGGGGCACCGGGGAGCTGTTTTTT	CASKGGTGELFF
TRBV2	TRBJ2-1	NA	NA	TGTGCCAGCAGTGCCGCAGCGGAAGAGCAGTTCTTC	CASSAAAEEQFF
TRBV10-2	TRBJ2-3	NA	NA	TGCGCCAGCAGTGAAGTTGGGGGTACGCAGTATTTT	CASSEVGGTQYF
TRBV4-1	TRBJ2-3	NA	NA	TGCGCCAGCAGCCTCCACCCGACAGGAGCAGGCACAGATACGCAGTATTTT	CASSLHPTGAGTDTQYF
TRBV19	TRBJ2-7	NA	TRBD1	TGTGCCAGTAGGGGTGGACAGGGAGCATCCAAGACCTACGAGCAGTACTTC	CASRGGQGASKTYEQYF